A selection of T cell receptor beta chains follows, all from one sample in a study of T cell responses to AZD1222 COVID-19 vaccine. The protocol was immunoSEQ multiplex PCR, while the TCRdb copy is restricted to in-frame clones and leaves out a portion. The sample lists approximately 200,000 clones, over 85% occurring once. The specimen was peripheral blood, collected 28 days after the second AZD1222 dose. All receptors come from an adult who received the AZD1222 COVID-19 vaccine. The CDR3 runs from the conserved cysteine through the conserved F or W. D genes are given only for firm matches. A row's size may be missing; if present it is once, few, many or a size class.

CDR3aa: CASSVDTTYTGELFF
CDR3nt: TGTGCCAGCAGCGTAGATACAACTTACACCGGGGAGCTGTTTTTT
j_gene: TRBJ2-2
abundance: -
v_gene: TRBV9
d_gene: -

CDR3aa: CASRSKKDRGRGGYTF
CDR3nt: TGTGCAAGTCGCTCTAAAAAGGACAGGGGGCGGGGTGGCTACACCTTC
j_gene: TRBJ1-2
abundance: -
v_gene: TRBV12-2
d_gene: -

CDR3aa: CASSYAEMVTQYF
CDR3nt: TGTGCCAGCAGTTATGCCGAGATGGTGACCCAGTACTTC
j_gene: TRBJ2-5
abundance: -
v_gene: TRBV6-6
d_gene: -

CDR3aa: CASSPGTSSDTQYF
CDR3nt: TGTGCCAGCAGTCCAGGGACTAGCTCCGATACGCAGTATTTT
j_gene: TRBJ2-3
abundance: -
v_gene: TRBV6-2/TRBV6-3
d_gene: TRBD2

CDR3aa: CASSSIDRAPYGYTF
CDR3nt: TGTGCCAGCAGCTCAATCGACAGAGCACCCTATGGCTACACCTTC
j_gene: TRBJ1-2
abundance: -
v_gene: TRBV7-9
d_gene: -

CDR3aa: CASRHTPKETQYF
CDR3nt: TGTGCCAGCAGACATACACCTAAAGAGACCCAGTACTTC
j_gene: TRBJ2-5
abundance: -
v_gene: TRBV6-5
d_gene: -

CDR3aa: CASSGGSPGNTIYF
CDR3nt: TGTGCCAGCAGCGGGGGATCTCCTGGAAACACCATATATTTT
j_gene: TRBJ1-3
abundance: -
v_gene: TRBV7-2
d_gene: -

CDR3aa: CASSFQGFGELFF
CDR3nt: TGTGCCAGCAGCTTTCAGGGTTTCGGGGAGCTGTTTTTT
j_gene: TRBJ2-2
abundance: -
v_gene: TRBV14
d_gene: -

CDR3aa: CASSDNKPSLGYGYTF
CDR3nt: TGTGCCAGCAGTGATAACAAGCCCTCCTTGGGATATGGCTACACCTTC
j_gene: TRBJ1-2
abundance: once
v_gene: TRBV6-1
d_gene: -

CDR3aa: CASSKSGQVVGYTF
CDR3nt: TGTGCCAGCAGCAAATCCGGACAGGTAGTTGGCTACACCTTC
j_gene: TRBJ1-2
abundance: -
v_gene: TRBV27
d_gene: TRBD1

CDR3aa: CASSQGQLMNTEAFF
CDR3nt: TGTGCCAGCAGCCAAGGACAGCTCATGAACACTGAAGCTTTCTTT
j_gene: TRBJ1-1
abundance: -
v_gene: TRBV3-1/TRBV3-2
d_gene: -

CDR3aa: CASSLDNMGDTQYF
CDR3nt: TGTGCCAGCAGCTTAGACAATATGGGAGATACGCAGTATTTT
j_gene: TRBJ2-3
abundance: -
v_gene: TRBV7-9
d_gene: -

CDR3aa: CASSPQGMVEKLFF
CDR3nt: TGTGCCAGCAGTCCGCAGGGGATGGTTGAAAAACTGTTTTTT
j_gene: TRBJ1-4
abundance: -
v_gene: TRBV5-4
d_gene: -

CDR3aa: CASSRTWVLQETQYF
CDR3nt: TGTGCCAGCAGCCGGACGTGGGTTCTCCAAGAGACCCAGTACTTC
j_gene: TRBJ2-5
abundance: once
v_gene: TRBV21-1
d_gene: -

CDR3aa: CATSREGYGYTF
CDR3nt: TGTGCCACCAGCAGAGAAGGCTATGGCTACACCTTC
j_gene: TRBJ1-2
abundance: -
v_gene: TRBV15
d_gene: -